What follows describes a single TCR beta chain. It lacks a known antigen. Base qualities are not at hand, and no much larger clone is one base apart. The data belong to a study of T cell responses to AZD1222 COVID-19 vaccine (dated by TCRdb to the early 2020s). Regarding the research as a whole: A total of about 250 trial participants underwent TCR sequencing, of whom under 220 had received two doses of AZD1222 and 26 had received two doses of the MenACWY control vaccine. Trial participants were enrolled by age into 18-55, 56-69 and 70-plus year subgroups, with around 150, 28 and 57 TCR-sequenced participants respectively.

Germline trimming amounts to 6 bases on V and 7 bases on J, with 9 as the count of junction bases outside the gene matches. The CDR3 sequence holds 15 residues, the cysteine and phenylalanine included. Here the CDR3 DNA is all that survives: 45 bases in frame from base 1. According to the germline V gene (reference sequence), CDR1 reads MNHEY and CDR2 reads SMNVEV. Interpreted using the paper, the time point label stands for: about 28 days (+/-7) after the second vaccine dose. AZD1222 recipients given second doses at about 4 weeks or at about 12 weeks were pooled, since spike-specific TCR depth and breadth were not found to differ between the two schedules. The vaccinee samples were drawn from two UK trials, COV001 and COV002, one of which was a single-blind randomized controlled phase 2/3 trial testing AZD1222 (ChAdOx1 nCoV-19) in healthy adults. For TCRbeta chain sequencing, PBMC samples were collected from trial participants at day 0 and at day 28 after the second dose.

Summary of the overall study and its limitations: Participants were mostly white British and included more females than males, and it was suggested by the authors that clonal diversity may have been underestimated. Vaccine-associated CD4 TCRs spanned the whole spike protein, with dominant responses in regions 160-218 and 743-854. Only five to seven AZD1222 recipients were SARS-CoV-2 seropositive at baseline, limiting conclusions about previously exposed vaccinees. Reportedly, almost half of the unique spike-specific TCRs recognized epitopes lying outside the regions that are mutated in the B.1.351 and B.1.1.7 variants. Because no day 14 peak-response samples were available, the repertoires could be characterized only after the peak T cell response. In the small 56-69-year group, the increase in depth fell short of significance, most likely because of low power. A significant rise in spike-specific TCR breadth and depth was observed after two AZD1222 doses relative to day 0 and relative to MenACWY recipients.

The CDR3 regions of human TCRbeta chains were subjected to immunosequencing. Under the source paper's analysis protocol: TCRs in the repertoires were matched against a reference library of SARS-CoV-2-specific TCRs that had been generated with the MIRA antigen-specificity platform. Breadth was defined as the fraction of unique TCRs that were SARS-CoV-2-associated. Depth was defined as the fraction of total T cells that were SARS-CoV-2-associated. Using the MIRA data, each spike-specific TCR was mapped to the spike region that the TCR reacts to and placed in a CD4 or CD8 class. Log10-transformed breadth and depth values were compared by one-way ANOVA with Sidak's multiple comparisons tests. TCRdb re-hosts the immuneACCESS table, in-frame sequences only. Its copies lack some clones; in the studies checked, an unresolved V gene accounts for under half of them, and the cause for the rest is not known. D and trimming were read from the DNA, whereas the V and J calls and clone size are those reported in that table. The sample includes more than 120,000 clones, with about 90% observed a single time. Of the sample, about 1.5% falls within the top ten clones.

This clonotype originated in an adult who received the AZD1222 COVID-19 vaccine. In this chain, TRBV27 is recombined with TRBJ2-2; 9 nucleotides in the junction match TRBD2. The starting material was peripheral blood, obtained 28 days after the second AZD1222 dose. The DNA reads TGTGCCAGCAGGCCTTTGGCGGGAGGGGTCGGGGAGCTGTTTTTT. Its product reads: CASRPLAGGVGELFF.